This TCR beta chain stems from a study of persistence of HIV-infected CD4 T cells. From germline, CDR1 is SGHDN and CDR2 FVKESK. The V segment lost 5 bases and the J segment 6 bases; nucleotides outside the gene matches: 14. This CDR3 is built from 17 residues. Overlapping HIV-1 Gag 15-mer peptides at 0.8 to 1 ug per peptide per mL were used. Memory cells lacking CD40L and CD69 with high CD45RO were sorted. In regard to this clone: As yet, its antigen is unknown.

Sequencing used immunoSEQ version 4 in survey mode. Sequencing was performed with immunoSEQ multiplex PCR; in TCRdb, only in-frame clones are kept and a portion is missing. The sample yields just over 40,000 clones, approximately 78% seen once. Material: CD4+ T cells sorted from PBMCs after 18-hour stimulation, obtained from a patient who received antiretroviral therapy. This chain connects TRBV14 to TRBJ2-2; 8 bases fit TRBD1. This clonotype was obtained from an adult man with HIV who was CMV-seropositive. Here the CDR3 DNA reads TGTGCCAGCAGCGCAGACAGGGGAGAAGTACGCGCCGGGGAGCTGTTTTTT. This codes for CASSADRGEVRAGELFF.